This T cell receptor (beta chain) originates from a study of blood T cell repertoires in COVID-19. The overall study: In each case, the material was cDNA or gDNA derived from T cells, B-cell-depleted T cells, or PBMCs.

Looked up from germline, CDR1 is LGHNA and CDR2 is YNFKEQ. This CDR3 contains 18 residues. J was trimmed by 3 bases and V by 3 bases; bases with no gene match: 16. Libraries were prepared by immunoSEQ multiplex PCR; TCRdb keeps only in-frame clonotypes and omits some of them. In the table there are 100,000 to 150,000 clones, under 85% of which are singletons. This TCR was sampled from a woman aged 55-69 years with acute or convalescent COVID-19. The sequenced material came from peripheral blood. The J gene is TRBJ1-2, the V gene TRBV4-2; 7 nucleotides agree with TRBD1. CDR3 in amino acids: CASSQHLFTGEADYGYTF. As DNA, the CDR3 is TGTGCCAGCAGCCAGCACCTTTTTACAGGGGAGGCGGACTATGGCTACACCTTC.